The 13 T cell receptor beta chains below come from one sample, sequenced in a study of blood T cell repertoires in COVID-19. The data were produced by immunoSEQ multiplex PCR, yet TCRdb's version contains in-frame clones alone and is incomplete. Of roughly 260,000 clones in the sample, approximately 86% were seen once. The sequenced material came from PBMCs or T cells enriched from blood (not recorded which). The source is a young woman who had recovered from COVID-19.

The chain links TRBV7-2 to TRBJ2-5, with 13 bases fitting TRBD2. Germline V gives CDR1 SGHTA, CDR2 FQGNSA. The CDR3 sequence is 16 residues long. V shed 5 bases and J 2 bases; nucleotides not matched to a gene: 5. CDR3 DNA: TGTGCCAGCAGCCTCGGGACTAGCGGGGAGCAAGAGACCCAGTACTTC. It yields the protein CASSLGTSGEQETQYF.

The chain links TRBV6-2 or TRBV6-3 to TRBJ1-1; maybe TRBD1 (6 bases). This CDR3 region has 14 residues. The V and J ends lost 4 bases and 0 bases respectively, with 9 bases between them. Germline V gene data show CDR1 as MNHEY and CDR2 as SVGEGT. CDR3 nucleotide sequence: TGTGCCAGCAGTTCCTGGACAGTGAACACTGAAGCTTTCTTT. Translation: CASSSWTVNTEAFF.

CDR3 protein: CASSYPNPPDAGGLDTQYF. CDR3 nucleotides: TGTGCCAGCAGTTACCCAAATCCCCCCGACGCGGGGGGGTTGGATACGCAGTATTTT. The chain uses TRBV6-2 or TRBV6-3 and TRBJ2-3; 9 positions agree with TRBD2. Germline lookup yields CDR1 MNHEY and CDR2 SVGEGT. Germline trimming cut 2 bases from V and 6 bases from J; bases unmatched to any gene: 18. The CDR3 extends over 19 amino acids.

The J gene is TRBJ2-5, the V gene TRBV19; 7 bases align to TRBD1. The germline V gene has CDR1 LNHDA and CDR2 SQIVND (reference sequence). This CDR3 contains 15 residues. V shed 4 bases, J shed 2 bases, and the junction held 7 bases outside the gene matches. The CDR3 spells CASSTSGTAQETQYF. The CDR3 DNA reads TGTGCCAGTAGTACGTCCGGGACAGCTCAAGAGACCCAGTACTTC.

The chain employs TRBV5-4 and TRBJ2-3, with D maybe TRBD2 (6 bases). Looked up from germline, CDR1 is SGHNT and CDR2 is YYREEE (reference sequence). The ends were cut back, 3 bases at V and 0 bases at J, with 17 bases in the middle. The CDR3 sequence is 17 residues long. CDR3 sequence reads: CASSSERRAASTDTQYF. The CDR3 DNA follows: TGTGCCAGCAGCTCCGAACGGAGGGCCGCTAGCACAGATACGCAGTATTTT.

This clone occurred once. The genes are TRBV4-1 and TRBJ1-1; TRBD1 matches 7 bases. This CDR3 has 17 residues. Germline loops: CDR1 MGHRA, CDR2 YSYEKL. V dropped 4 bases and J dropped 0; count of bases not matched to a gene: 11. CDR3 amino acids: CASSRAGTVSLNTEAFF. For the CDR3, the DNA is TGCGCCAGCAGCCGAGCCGGGACAGTAAGCTTGAACACTGAAGCTTTCTTT.

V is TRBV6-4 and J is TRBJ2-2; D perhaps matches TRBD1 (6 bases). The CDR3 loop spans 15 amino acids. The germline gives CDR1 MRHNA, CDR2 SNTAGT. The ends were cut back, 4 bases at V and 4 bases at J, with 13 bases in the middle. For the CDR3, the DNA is TGTGCCAGCAGTGCGGCAGGGGCCCCCACCGGGGAGCTGTTTTTT. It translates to CASSAAGAPTGELFF.

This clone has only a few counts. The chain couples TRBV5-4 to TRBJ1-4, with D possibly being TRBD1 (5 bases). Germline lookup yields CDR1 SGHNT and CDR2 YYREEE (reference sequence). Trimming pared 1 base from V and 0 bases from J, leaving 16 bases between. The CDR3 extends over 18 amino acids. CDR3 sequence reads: CASSLKLGGGATNEKLFF. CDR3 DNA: TGTGCCAGCAGCTTGAAGTTAGGTGGAGGGGCAACTAATGAAAAACTGTTTTTT.

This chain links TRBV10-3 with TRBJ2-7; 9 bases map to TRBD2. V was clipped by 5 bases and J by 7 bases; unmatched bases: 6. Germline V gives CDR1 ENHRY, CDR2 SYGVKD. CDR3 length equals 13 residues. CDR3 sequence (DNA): TGTGCCATCAGTCCGCGGGGGGGTCGGGAGCAGTACTTC. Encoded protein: CAISPRGGREQYF.

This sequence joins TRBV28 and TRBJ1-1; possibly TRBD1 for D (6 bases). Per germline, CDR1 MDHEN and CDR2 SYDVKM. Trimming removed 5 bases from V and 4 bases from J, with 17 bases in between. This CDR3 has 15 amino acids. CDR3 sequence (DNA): TGTGCCAGCAGTAAAAACAGGGAGGGAGTCACTGAAGCTTTCTTT. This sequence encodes CASSKNREGVTEAFF.

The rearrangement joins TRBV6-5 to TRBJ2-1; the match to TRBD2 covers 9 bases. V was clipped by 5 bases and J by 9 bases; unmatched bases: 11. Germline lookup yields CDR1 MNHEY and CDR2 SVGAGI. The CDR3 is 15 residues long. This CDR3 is CASSMKAGGIVEQFF. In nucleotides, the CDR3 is TGTGCCAGCAGTATGAAAGCGGGGGGTATCGTTGAGCAGTTCTTC.

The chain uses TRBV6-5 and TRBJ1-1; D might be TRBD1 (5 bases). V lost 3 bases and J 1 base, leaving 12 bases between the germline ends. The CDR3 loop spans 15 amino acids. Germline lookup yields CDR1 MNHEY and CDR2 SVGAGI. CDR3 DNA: TGTGCCAGCAGTTATTCCCAGGACACGAACACTGAAGCTTTCTTT. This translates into CASSYSQDTNTEAFF.

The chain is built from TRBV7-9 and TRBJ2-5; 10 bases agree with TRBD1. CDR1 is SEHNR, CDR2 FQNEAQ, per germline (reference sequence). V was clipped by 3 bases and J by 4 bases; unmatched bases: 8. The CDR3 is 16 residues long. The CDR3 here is CASSFPGTGARETQYF. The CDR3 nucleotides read TGTGCCAGCAGCTTCCCCGGGACAGGGGCGCGAGAGACCCAGTACTTC.